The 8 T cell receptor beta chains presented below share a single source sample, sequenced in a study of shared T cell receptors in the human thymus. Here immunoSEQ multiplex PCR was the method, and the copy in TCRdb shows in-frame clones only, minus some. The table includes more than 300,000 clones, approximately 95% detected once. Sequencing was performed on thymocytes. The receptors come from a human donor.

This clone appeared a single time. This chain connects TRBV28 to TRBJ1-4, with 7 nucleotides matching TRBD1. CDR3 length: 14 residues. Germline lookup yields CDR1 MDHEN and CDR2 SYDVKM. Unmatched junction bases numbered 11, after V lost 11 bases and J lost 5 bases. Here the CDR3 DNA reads TGTGCCTCGTACCCCGGGACAGCCAATGAAAAACTGTTTTTT. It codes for CASYPGTANEKLFF. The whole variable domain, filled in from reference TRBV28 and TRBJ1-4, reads DVKVTQSSRYLVKRTGEKVFLECVQDMDHENMFWYRQDPGLGLRLIYFSYDVKMKEKGDIPEGYSVSREKKERFSLILESASTNQTSMYLCASYPGTANEKLFFGSGTQLSVL.

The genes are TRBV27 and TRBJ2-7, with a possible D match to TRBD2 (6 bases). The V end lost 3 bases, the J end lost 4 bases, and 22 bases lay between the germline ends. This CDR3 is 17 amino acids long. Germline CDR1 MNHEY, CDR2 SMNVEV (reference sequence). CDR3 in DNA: TGTGCCAGCAGTTTGACTCCCGGGACTCGAGTGAATTACGAGCAGTACTTC. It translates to CASSLTPGTRVNYEQYF.

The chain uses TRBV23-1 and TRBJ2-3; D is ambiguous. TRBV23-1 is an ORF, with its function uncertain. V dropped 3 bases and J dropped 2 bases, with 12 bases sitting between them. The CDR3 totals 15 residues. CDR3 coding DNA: TGCGCCAGCAGTCACATTGGGCCAGACACAGATACGCAGTATTTT. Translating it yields CASSHIGPDTDTQYF.

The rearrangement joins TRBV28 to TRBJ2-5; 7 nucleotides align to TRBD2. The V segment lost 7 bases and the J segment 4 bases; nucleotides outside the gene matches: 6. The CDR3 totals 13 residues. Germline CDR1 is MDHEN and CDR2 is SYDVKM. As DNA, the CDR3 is TGTGCCAGCAACCCCGGCGGGAGAGAGACCCAGTACTTC. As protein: CASNPGGRETQYF.

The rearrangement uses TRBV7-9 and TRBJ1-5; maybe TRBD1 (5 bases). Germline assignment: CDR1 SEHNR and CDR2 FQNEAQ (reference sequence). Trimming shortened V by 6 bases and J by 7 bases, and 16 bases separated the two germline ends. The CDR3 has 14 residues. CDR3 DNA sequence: TGTGCCAGCAGTTCAGTGGGGGTTGGGCAGCCCCAGCATTTT. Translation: CASSSVGVGQPQHF.

The CDR3 loop is CASSLGMDTQYF. For the CDR3, the DNA is TGTGCCAGCAGCTTAGGTATGGATACGCAGTATTTT. The chain carries TRBV7-2 and TRBJ2-3, with D hard to call. V lost 1 base and J 6 bases, leaving 5 bases between the germline ends. The germline gives CDR1 SGHTA, CDR2 FQGNSA. The CDR3 extends over 12 amino acids.

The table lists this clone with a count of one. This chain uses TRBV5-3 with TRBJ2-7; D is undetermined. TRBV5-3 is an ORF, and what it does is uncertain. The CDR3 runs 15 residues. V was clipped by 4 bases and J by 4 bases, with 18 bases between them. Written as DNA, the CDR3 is TGTGCCAGAAGCCGAGGATCTATAGTGAGTTACGAGCAGTACTTC. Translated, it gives CARSRGSIVSYEQYF.

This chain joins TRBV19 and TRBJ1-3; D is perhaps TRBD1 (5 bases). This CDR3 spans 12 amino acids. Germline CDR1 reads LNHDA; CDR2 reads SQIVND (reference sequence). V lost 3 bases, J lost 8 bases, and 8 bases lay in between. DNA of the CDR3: TGTGCCAGTAGTATTGAAGGGGACACCATATATTTT. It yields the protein CASSIEGDTIYF. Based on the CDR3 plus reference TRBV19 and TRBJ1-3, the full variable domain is DGGITQSPKYLFRKEGQNVTLSCEQNLNHDAMYWYRQDPGQGLRLIYYSQIVNDFQKGDIAEGYSVSREKKESFPLTVTSAQKNPTAFYLCASSIEGDTIYFGEGSWLTVV.